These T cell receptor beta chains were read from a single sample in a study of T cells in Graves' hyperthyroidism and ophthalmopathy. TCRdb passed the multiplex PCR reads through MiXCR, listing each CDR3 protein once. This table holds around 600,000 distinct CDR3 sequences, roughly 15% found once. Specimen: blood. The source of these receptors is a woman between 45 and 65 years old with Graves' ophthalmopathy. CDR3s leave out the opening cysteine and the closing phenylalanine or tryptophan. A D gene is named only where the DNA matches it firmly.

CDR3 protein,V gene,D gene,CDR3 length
ASSTKPGLAGPSTDTQY,TRBV2,TRBD2,17
AISESGGETNEKLF,TRBV10-3,.,14
SGQDDSYEQY,TRBV29-1,.,10
ASSIEPVFWPQH,TRBV19,.,12
SAMGRQGRNTIY,TRBV20-1,TRBD1,12
ASSLIYEQF,TRBV5-8,.,9
ASSNAESNQPQH,TRBV5-6,.,12
ATSDPREGSYNEQF,TRBV24-1,TRBD2,14
ASSLRAFRPQETQY,TRBV7-9,.,14
ASSLVGNSYNEQF,TRBV7-2,.,13
ASSSPYEQY,TRBV5-6,.,9
ASSLYAGVSKGTDTQY,TRBV7-2,TRBD2,16
ATSRAGAGEQY,TRBV15,.,11
ASSLGATAANEQF,TRBV7-3,.,13
SARNAGRSNEQF,TRBV20-1,.,12
ASSRTGLIAGANVLT,TRBV5-1,.,15
ASSLTGENSPLH,TRBV28,TRBD1,12
ASSFPGQGDGYT,TRBV28,TRBD1,12
SATPGSGDTYEQY,TRBV20-1,.,13
ASSQDRGLGYGYT,TRBV4-3,TRBD1,13
ASRKPGPGYEQY,TRBV5-1,.,12
ASSEGLLAGGHEQY,TRBV2,TRBD2,14
SARGDRYSNQPQH,TRBV20-1,.,13
ASSIGGRGAQY,TRBV19,TRBD2,11
ASSLGRAASYEQY,TRBV13,.,13
ASTPTQDLEAF,TRBV19,.,11